A selection of T cell receptor beta chains follows, all from one sample in a study of T cells in Graves' hyperthyroidism and ophthalmopathy. TCRdb used MiXCR to reprocess the multiplex PCR reads, holding one entry per CDR3 protein. Here the sample spans roughly 290,000 distinct CDR3 sequences, about 13% being singletons. Material: blood. These receptors were taken from a woman aged 40 to 55 with Graves' hyperthyroidism. Both conserved end residues are part of each CDR3. Fields, in order: clone size, D gene, J gene, V gene, CDR3 protein, CDR3 DNA. D genes are given only for firm matches. Size tells how often a clone was seen (once, few, many) or the class of an expanded clone, and some rows leave it out.

size: many; D: NA; J: TRBJ2-3; V: TRBV29-1; CDR3: CSVELSQHTDTQYF; DNA: TGCAGCGTTGAACTTTCCCAGCACACAGATACGCAGTATTTT
size: many; D: NA; J: TRBJ2-7; V: TRBV30; CDR3: CAWDREGYEQYF; DNA: TGTGCCTGGGACAGGGAGGGCTACGAGCAGTACTTC
size: many; D: NA; J: TRBJ2-7; V: TRBV6-1; CDR3: CASRRTKYYEQYF; DNA: TGTGCCAGCAGAAGGACTAAATACTACGAGCAGTACTTC
size: NA; D: NA; J: TRBJ2-3; V: TRBV9; CDR3: CASSPRGPPDTQYF; DNA: TGTGCCAGCAGCCCCCGAGGGCCGCCAGATACGCAGTATTTT
size: many; D: NA; J: TRBJ1-1; V: TRBV3-1; CDR3: CASSHTGTEAFF; DNA: TGTGCCAGCAGCCACACAGGGACTGAAGCTTTCTTT
size: few; D: TRBD1; J: TRBJ2-4; V: TRBV12-3/TRBV12-4; CDR3: CASRSRTGGHSTAKNIQYF; DNA: TGTGCCAGCAGATCGAGGACAGGGGGCCATTCGACGGCCAAAAACATTCAGTACTTC
size: NA; D: NA; J: TRBJ2-1; V: TRBV28; CDR3: CAISLSRGGNEQFF; DNA: TGTGCCATCAGTTTATCGCGGGGTGGGAATGAGCAGTTCTTC
size: NA; D: TRBD1; J: TRBJ1-1; V: TRBV4-2; CDR3: CASSQGTGAPNTEAFF; DNA: TGTGCCAGCAGCCAAGGGACAGGGGCACCGAACACTGAAGCTTTCTTT
size: NA; D: NA; J: TRBJ1-1; V: TRBV4-1; CDR3: CASSQWFGILRTEAFF; DNA: TGCGCCAGCAGCCAATGGTTTGGCATTTTGAGGACTGAAGCTTTCTTT
size: many; D: TRBD2; J: TRBJ2-2; V: TRBV20-1; CDR3: CSARRGSRELFF; DNA: TGCAGTGCTAGACGCGGGAGCCGGGAGCTGTTTTTT
size: many; D: TRBD1; J: TRBJ1-5; V: TRBV28; CDR3: CASSQGQTVSNQPQHF; DNA: TGTGCCAGCAGTCAGGGACAGACAGTTAGCAATCAGCCCCAGCATTTT
size: many; D: NA; J: TRBJ2-3; V: TRBV3-1; CDR3: CASSQGRRDTQYF; DNA: TGTGCCAGCAGCCAAGGGAGAAGGGATACGCAGTATTTT
size: NA; D: TRBD1; J: TRBJ1-1; V: TRBV19; CDR3: CACSPSGGNTEAFF; DNA: TGTGCCTGTAGTCCCTCAGGGGGAAACACTGAAGCTTTCTTT
size: many; D: TRBD2; J: TRBJ2-3; V: TRBV6-1; CDR3: CASRGLAADTQYF; DNA: TGTGCCAGCAGGGGACTAGCCGCAGATACGCAGTATTTT
size: NA; D: TRBD1; J: TRBJ2-2; V: TRBV7-2; CDR3: CASSSGQGEVASNTGELFF; DNA: TGTGCCAGCAGCTCAGGACAGGGTGAAGTAGCGTCGAACACCGGGGAGCTGTTTTTT
size: many; D: TRBD1; J: TRBJ1-1; V: TRBV6-1; CDR3: CASILDRQNTEAFF; DNA: TGTGCCAGCATCTTGGACAGGCAAAACACTGAAGCTTTCTTT
size: few; D: NA; J: TRBJ2-3; V: TRBV12-3/TRBV12-4; CDR3: CASSEDRGTDTQYF; DNA: TGTGCCAGCAGTGAGGACCGGGGCACAGATACGCAGTATTTT
size: NA; D: TRBD2; J: TRBJ2-1; V: TRBV29-1; CDR3: CSVLLAGGRYNEQFF; DNA: TGCAGCGTTCTCCTAGCGGGAGGCCGCTACAATGAGCAGTTCTTC
size: NA; D: TRBD2; J: TRBJ2-1; V: TRBV11-2; CDR3: CASSLVILGFGLAGVDEQFF; DNA: TGTGCCAGCAGCTTAGTCATCTTGGGGTTTGGGCTAGCGGGAGTTGATGAGCAGTTCTTC
size: many; D: NA; J: TRBJ2-7; V: TRBV2; CDR3: CASREGGGGPSYEQYF; DNA: TGTGCCAGCAGGGAGGGAGGGGGAGGGCCAAGCTACGAGCAGTACTTC
size: few; D: NA; J: TRBJ2-3; V: TRBV29-1; CDR3: CSCLNPGTTDTQYF; DNA: TGCAGCTGTCTAAACCCGGGCACAACAGATACGCAGTATTTT
size: many; D: NA; J: TRBJ2-7; V: TRBV20-1; CDR3: CSVPDRSGEQYF; DNA: TGCAGTGTCCCGGACCGAAGCGGGGAGCAGTACTTC
size: NA; D: NA; J: TRBJ2-2; V: TRBV11-1; CDR3: CASSFSLSNTGELFF; DNA: TGTGCCAGCAGCTTCTCCCTCTCTAACACCGGGGAGCTGTTTTTT
size: many; D: NA; J: TRBJ2-7; V: TRBV29-1; CDR3: CSVEDGGNSYEQYF; DNA: TGCAGCGTTGAAGATGGGGGTAACTCCTACGAGCAGTACTTC
size: many; D: TRBD1; J: TRBJ1-5; V: TRBV7-2; CDR3: CASSFRGRSDQPQHF; DNA: TGTGCCAGCAGCTTCAGGGGGCGATCTGATCAGCCCCAGCATTTT
size: once; D: TRBD1; J: TRBJ1-4; V: TRBV10-3; CDR3: CASWTGTATNEKLFF; DNA: TGTGCCAGCTGGACAGGGACGGCAACTAATGAAAAACTGTTTTTT
size: many; D: NA; J: TRBJ1-5; V: TRBV5-1; CDR3: CASSPGLQNQPQHF; DNA: TGCGCCAGCAGCCCGGGATTACAAAATCAGCCCCAGCATTTT
size: NA; D: TRBD1; J: TRBJ1-6; V: TRBV3-1; CDR3: CASSQTRGNNSPLHF; DNA: TGTGCCAGCAGCCAAACCAGGGGGAATAATTCACCCCTCCACTTT
size: many; D: NA; J: TRBJ1-1; V: TRBV12-3/TRBV12-4; CDR3: CASSSVPGLDTEAFF; DNA: TGTGCCAGCAGTTCGGTTCCGGGCCTTGACACTGAAGCTTTCTTT
size: many; D: NA; J: TRBJ1-5; V: TRBV24-1; CDR3: CATSDPGGNQPQHF; DNA: TGTGCCACCAGTGATCCAGGTGGCAATCAGCCCCAGCATTTT
size: many; D: TRBD2; J: TRBJ2-5; V: TRBV20-1; CDR3: CSATGVYSGRVETQYF; DNA: TGCAGTGCTACGGGGGTTTATAGCGGGAGAGTAGAGACCCAGTACTTC
size: few; D: NA; J: TRBJ2-7; V: TRBV7-2; CDR3: CASSIQGLSSYEQYF; DNA: TGTGCCAGTAGTATACAGGGTCTGAGCTCCTACGAGCAGTACTTC
size: NA; D: NA; J: TRBJ2-2; V: TRBV9; CDR3: CASSVGRGLNTGELFF; DNA: TGTGCCAGCAGCGTAGGCCGGGGCCTAAACACCGGGGAGCTGTTTTTT
size: once; D: NA; J: TRBJ2-1; V: TRBV10-3; CDR3: CAITGGAPPSEQFF; DNA: TGTGCCATCACAGGGGGGGCCCCACCTAGTGAGCAGTTCTTC
size: few; D: TRBD1; J: TRBJ2-1; V: TRBV6-1; CDR3: CASTPPGQEIYNEQFF; DNA: TGTGCCAGCACCCCACCGGGACAGGAGATCTACAATGAGCAGTTCTTC
size: few; D: NA; J: TRBJ2-2; V: TRBV10-1; CDR3: CASSDVVGELFF; DNA: TGCGCCAGCAGTGATGTTGTCGGGGAGCTGTTTTTT
size: many; D: NA; J: TRBJ2-3; V: TRBV7-2; CDR3: CASSWAGPDTQYF; DNA: TGTGCCAGCAGCTGGGCAGGGCCAGATACGCAGTATTTT
size: many; D: NA; J: TRBJ1-4; V: TRBV2; CDR3: CASSYGGYNEKLFF; DNA: TGTGCCAGCAGTTACGGGGGTTATAATGAAAAACTGTTTTTT